This T cell receptor (beta chain) was obtained from a study of blood T cell repertoires in COVID-19. This clone was detected a few times. CDR1 is MNHEY, CDR2 SMNVEV, per germline (reference sequence). There are 16 residues in the CDR3. V was clipped by 0 bases and J by 0 bases, with 9 bases between them. Repertoires were generated with immunoSEQ multiplex PCR, while TCRdb's copy carries only in-frame clones and drops some. This table holds about 210,000 clones, approximately 85% found once. The rearrangement uses TRBV27 and TRBJ1-5; no firm D call. This sequence was found in a man aged 50-59 years with COVID-19, enrolled during active disease. Sequenced: peripheral blood. The CDR3 nucleotides are TGTGCCAGCAGTTTATCGTTGACACATAGCAATCAGCCCCAGCATTTT. Its translation is CASSLSLTHSNQPQHF.